This T cell receptor beta chain was sequenced for a study of Ad26.COV2.S vaccination and SARS-CoV-2 variants listed by TCRdb under 2021. With regard to the full study: Donors in the vaccine arm were drawn from COV1001, a multicentre, randomized, double-blind, placebo-controlled phase I-IIa trial testing Ad26.COV2.S in healthy adults. Trial participants were randomized into five groups of five, in which low-dose or high-dose Ad26.COV2.S was given once or twice, or placebo was given on both occasions. Ad26.COV2.S was administered intramuscularly at a dose of 5x10^10 or 1x10^11 viral particles, either as one shot or as two shots given 56 days apart. Blinding of investigators to trial group allocation was maintained during experiments and outcome assessment. A total of 32 samples were included in the TCR-sequenced set, comprising roughly 19 Ad26.COV2.S vaccine recipients, 5 placebo recipients and 8 SARS-CoV-2 convalescent individuals. The specificity and breadth of SARS-CoV-2-reactive T cell receptors after Ad26.COV2.S vaccination were assessed by TCRbeta repertoire sequencing. Points the paper makes about the study in general: The study lacked the statistical power to compare responses across vaccine doses or regimens. According to the authors, total T cell responses may have been underestimated by the TCR breadth and depth analyses. Non-spike TCR breadth was comparable between vaccine and placebo recipients, consistent with the vaccine containing only spike. Spike-specific TCR breadth was higher in Ad26.COV2.S recipients than in placebo recipients (P = 0.0014). Substantial breadth of spike-specific CD8+ and CD4+ T cell responses was reported after vaccination.

The intended sense of this specimen's treatment or condition label: some 20 received Ad26.COV2.S at low or high dose, single or two shots; 5 received placebo; per-sample allocation not given. For vaccine and placebo recipients, repertoires were sequenced using samples collected on day 63 after the first injection. Cohort 1b enrolled 25 to 30 adults aged 18-55 years at a single site in Boston, USA, between 29 July and 7 August 2020. Ad26.COV2.S was a replication-incompetent adenovirus type 26 vector that expressed a prefusion-stabilized SARS-CoV-2 spike protein derived from the original Wuhan strain. V loses 2 bases, J loses 1 base, and the germline ends lie 17 bases apart. The germline V gene encodes CDR1 SGHRS and CDR2 YFSETQ. Reading from cysteine to phenylalanine, the CDR3 counts 17 amino acids. Only the CDR3 portion is preserved as DNA: 51 bases, with reading frame beginning at the first base.

As for this clone: Its antigen has not been determined. No quality values exist for individual bases; no much larger clone is one base distant.

TCRbeta CDR3 regions were sequenced with the immunoSEQ Assay. After extraction, genomic DNA underwent amplification by bias-controlled multiplex PCR, followed by high-throughput sequencing. The study's processing was this. To quantify the absolute abundance of each unique TCRbeta CDR3 region, sequences were collapsed and filtered. T cell fraction was estimated by normalizing TCRbeta template counts to usable DNA, which was measured by amplifying reference genes present in all nucleated cells. Repertoire TCRs were annotated as SARS-CoV-2-specific by exact matching of V gene, CDR3 amino acid sequence and J gene to a known reactive TCR set. The reference SARS-CoV-2 TCR set was derived from MIRA and filtered for enrichment in COVID-19-positive ImmuneCODE repertoires, a step that removed public or cross-reactive TCRs. Using the MIRA antigens, annotated TCRs were further analysed by specific ORF or by position within an ORF. Breadth was defined as the number of annotated unique rearrangements divided by the total number of unique productive rearrangements, and depth was defined as the summed frequency of the annotated unique rearrangements. Two-sided Wilcoxon rank-sum tests were used to compare TCR breadth between groups. This is the immuneACCESS table as TCRdb keeps it, with only in-frame sequences that have V and J called. A part of the clones is gone; compared with another copy, unresolved V genes explain less than half, and the rest is unexplained. The DNA gave D and trimming, while V, J and clone size come from that table. The sample table contains roughly 700,000 clones; only one count was recorded for roughly nine tenths of them. Approximately 1.5% of the sample is in the top ten clones.

The sequenced sample was peripheral blood, obtained in a trial of Ad26.COV2.S vaccine versus placebo. The V and J segments used are TRBV5-1 and TRBJ2-3, with a tentative D gene TRBD2 over 6 matching bases. This clonotype was obtained from a person aged 18-65 years who received the Ad26.COV2.S COVID-19 vaccine or a placebo. DNA sequence: TGCGCCAGCAGCTTCACGGGACTCCTTAGGGGCACAGATACGCAGTATTTT. Translated, this gives CASSFTGLLRGTDTQYF.